The 26 T cell receptor beta chains presented below share a single source sample, sequenced in a study of OX40 agonist ivuxolimab in advanced cancers. TCRdb's copy holds only in-frame clones and misses some; the assay was immunoSEQ multiplex PCR. This sample yields some 45,000 clones, of which roughly 88% are seen a single time; roughly 2.6% belongs to the top ten. The sequenced sample was CD4+ or CD8+ T cells sorted from blood, obtained in a trial of the OX40 agonist ivuxolimab. These receptors all come from an adult with an advanced solid tumor such as melanoma, head and neck, liver or kidney cancer.

The rearrangement links TRBV7-9 to TRBJ1-4; the D gene is possibly TRBD1 (5 bases). The CDR3 length is 15 residues. Deletions cut 1 base from V and 6 bases from J, with 12 bases between. Germline V gene sequence: CDR1 SEHNR, CDR2 FQNEAQ (reference sequence). The CDR3 DNA reads TGTGCCAGCAGCTTAGGTGGGAAAGGGGATGAAAAACTGTTTTTT. This codes for CASSLGGKGDEKLFF.

The chain links TRBV6-1 to TRBJ2-7; a possible D gene is TRBD2 (5 bases). Trimming cost V 4 bases and J 5 bases, with 21 bases left between them. The CDR3 is 16 amino acids. The germline V gene has CDR1 MNHNS and CDR2 SASEGT. This CDR3 is CASSGRTFQGPHEQYF. Written as DNA, the CDR3 is TGTGCCAGCAGTGGACGGACTTTTCAAGGGCCTCACGAGCAGTACTTC.

The V and J genes are TRBV5-1 and TRBJ2-6, with D possibly being TRBD1 (5 bases). CDR3 length: 16 residues. V lost 5 bases to trimming and J lost 0 bases, with 12 bases between them. The germline V gene has CDR1 SGHRS and CDR2 YFSETQ. Here the CDR3 DNA reads TGCGCCAGCAGTAGTCAGGGCAGCTCTGGGGCCAACGTCCTGACTTTC. Residues: CASSSQGSSGANVLTF.

The rearrangement links TRBV6-1 to TRBJ1-1; no reliable D call. The V gene's germline CDR1 is MNHNS and CDR2 SASEGT. Trimming cost V 7 bases and J 2 bases, with 11 bases left between them. The CDR3 is made up of 13 amino acids. CDR3 coding DNA: TGTGCCAGCACTAGGCGTGGAAACACTGAAGCTTTCTTT. Translation: CASTRRGNTEAFF.

This chain connects TRBV27 to TRBJ2-1; perhaps TRBD2 as D (5 bases). Germline V gives CDR1 MNHEY, CDR2 SMNVEV (reference sequence). Trimming removed 5 bases at V and 3 bases at J, with 8 bases between. This CDR3 comprises 13 residues. The CDR3 DNA sequence: TGTGCCAGCAGTGCGACTAACTACAATGAGCAGTTCTTC. Protein sequence: CASSATNYNEQFF.

This clone appeared a single time. V gene TRBV7-8 combines with J gene TRBJ2-2; D remains unclear. Germline loops: CDR1 SGHVS, CDR2 FQNEAQ. V was trimmed by 1 base and J by 7 bases, leaving 7 bases between them. The CDR3 has 13 residues. DNA of the CDR3: TGTGCCAGCAGCTTAGTGGATTTCGGGGAGCTGTTTTTT. This codes for CASSLVDFGELFF.

This chain joins TRBV2 and TRBJ2-7, with D uncertain. Trimming stripped 4 bases from V and 4 bases from J, with 14 bases between. In germline, CDR1 is SNHLY, CDR2 FYNNEI. This CDR3 comprises 14 residues. The DNA for the CDR3 is TGTGCCAGCAGTGGTAACAGCCTGGGATACGAGCAGTACTTC. Protein sequence: CASSGNSLGYEQYF. Complete variable domain (other parts from reference TRBV2 and TRBJ2-7): EPEVTQTPSHQVTQMGQEVILRCVPISNHLYFYWYRQILGQKVEFLVSFYNNEISEKSEIFDDQFSVERPDGSNFTLKIRSTKLEDSAMYFCASSGNSLGYEQYFGPGTRLTVT.

The chain carries TRBV7-3 and TRBJ1-1; 7 positions agree with TRBD1. Unmatched junction bases numbered 8, after V lost 2 bases and J lost 2 bases. Germline V gene lookup returns CDR1 SGHTA and CDR2 FQGTGA. The CDR3 has 16 residues. CDR3 bases: TGTGCCAGCAGCTTAGTTGGCGACAGGGCTAACACTGAAGCTTTCTTT. It yields the protein CASSLVGDRANTEAFF.

V gene TRBV11-2 combines with J gene TRBJ2-1, with D possibly TRBD1 on 6 matching bases. Germline V gives CDR1 SGHAT, CDR2 FQNNGV. V lost 6 bases to trimming and J lost 6 bases, with 6 bases between them. The CDR3 runs 11 residues. CDR3 in amino acids: CASRQGNEQFF. The CDR3 coding sequence is TGTGCCAGCAGACAGGGCAATGAGCAGTTCTTC. The full variable domain, in which reference TRBV11-2 and TRBJ2-1 provide the parts outside the CDR3, is EAGVAQSPRYKIIEKRQSVAFWCNPISGHATLYWYQQILGQGPKLLIQFQNNGVVDDSQLPKDRFSAERLKGVDSTLKIQPAKLEDSAVYLCASRQGNEQFFGPGTRLTVL.

The V call is TRBV10-3, the J call TRBJ2-3; TRBD2 agrees at 9 bases. The CDR3 runs 15 residues. CDR1 and CDR2 from the germline V gene are ENHRY and SYGVKD. V lost 8 bases and J lost 3; bases outside the gene matches: 9. The CDR3 DNA reads TGTGCCATCGGAAAGATAGCGGGGGAGACAGATACGCAGTATTTT. This encodes CAIGKIAGETDTQYF.

The chain combines TRBV7-3 with TRBJ2-3; maybe TRBD1 (5 bases). Trimming took off 2 bases at V and 4 bases at J, with 10 bases between the two ends. Germline V gives CDR1 SGHTA, CDR2 FQGTGA. This CDR3 is built from 14 residues. Here the CDR3 reads CASSLGARADTQYF. CDR3 coding DNA: TGTGCCAGCAGCTTAGGGGCACGGGCAGATACGCAGTATTTT.

The J gene is TRBJ2-3, the V gene TRBV19; 7 bases are shared with TRBD2. V lost 3 bases and J lost 2; bases outside the gene matches: 5. This CDR3 has 15 amino acids. CDR1 and CDR2 from the germline V gene are LNHDA and SQIVND (reference sequence). In DNA form, the CDR3 reads TGTGCCAGTAGTATCTCGGGGGGTCTCACAGATACGCAGTATTTT. It codes for CASSISGGLTDTQYF. Supplemented by reference TRBV19 and TRBJ2-3, the full variable domain reads DGGITQSPKYLFRKEGQNVTLSCEQNLNHDAMYWYRQDPGQGLRLIYYSQIVNDFQKGDIAEGYSVSREKKESFPLTVTSAQKNPTAFYLCASSISGGLTDTQYFGPGTRLTVL.

The chain uses TRBV15 and TRBJ1-1; unclear D gene. The germline CDR1 and CDR2 sequences are LNHNV and YYDKDF (reference sequence). The CDR3 length is 13 residues. V was trimmed by 3 bases and J by 3 bases, leaving 8 bases between them. The CDR3 spells CATSRTQDTEAFF. Written as DNA, the CDR3 is TGTGCCACCAGCAGGACCCAAGACACTGAAGCTTTCTTT.

The chain carries TRBV4-2 and TRBJ2-3; TRBD2 agrees at 8 bases. V trimming: 0 bases; J trimming: 4 bases; junction bases outside the gene matches: 12. The CDR3 runs 18 residues. CDR1 is LGHNA, CDR2 YNFKEQ, per germline. CDR3 loop: CASSQDGSGAPRADTQYF. The CDR3 nucleotides are TGTGCCAGCAGCCAAGACGGTAGCGGGGCGCCCAGGGCAGATACGCAGTATTTT.

The chain has TRBV29-1 and TRBJ1-5, with D hard to call. Trimming took off 4 bases at V and 6 bases at J, with 13 bases between the two ends. The CDR3 spans 13 residues. Per germline, CDR1 SQVTM and CDR2 ANQGSEA. In DNA, the CDR3 is TGCAGCGTTGGGCCCTCGCCCGGTCAGCCCCAGCATTTT. Amino acids: CSVGPSPGQPQHF.

The chain uses TRBV11-3 and TRBJ2-3; TRBD2 matches 9 bases. This CDR3 spans 18 amino acids. The germline V gene encodes CDR1 SGHNT and CDR2 YENEEA. Germline trimming cut 5 bases from V and 4 bases from J; bases unmatched to any gene: 16. The CDR3 DNA is TGTGCCAGCAGCGCCGCCTACGGGGAAGCGGGGGGTCCAGATACGCAGTATTTT. Encoded protein: CASSAAYGEAGGPDTQYF.

As DNA, the CDR3 is TGTGCCAGCAGCTGGTCTGTCACCGGGGAGCTGTTTTTT. This translates into CASSWSVTGELFF. V usage is TRBV7-9 and J usage is TRBJ2-2; D call uncertain. There are 13 residues in the CDR3. CDR1 is SEHNR, CDR2 FQNEAQ, per germline (reference sequence). Trimming cost V 4 bases and J 4 bases, with 7 bases left between them.

V and J are TRBV6-5 and TRBJ2-7; D is ambiguous. V lost 6 bases to trimming and J lost 7 bases, with 13 bases between them. The CDR3 is made up of 12 amino acids. Germline values: CDR1 MNHEY, CDR2 SVGAGI. In nucleotides, the CDR3 is TGTGCCAGCAGCCCCGGCCGCCGGGAGCAGTACTTC. This encodes CASSPGRREQYF.

The rearrangement links TRBV7-9 to TRBJ1-2, with D uncertain. Looked up from germline, CDR1 is SEHNR and CDR2 is FQNEAQ (reference sequence). V lost 5 bases and J lost 4, with 14 bases in between. This CDR3 is built from 14 residues. CDR3 coding DNA: TGTGCCAGCAGCCCTGGTGTCTCCTCCTATGGCTACACCTTC. It encodes CASSPGVSSYGYTF. Looking up the rest from reference TRBV7-9 and TRBJ1-2 gives the full variable domain: DTGVSQNPRHKITKRGQNVTFRCDPISEHNRLYWYRQTLGQGPEFLTYFQNEAQLEKSRLLSDRFSAERPKGSFSTLEIQRTEQGDSAMYLCASSPGVSSYGYTFGSGTRLTVV.

The chain recombines TRBV5-1 with TRBJ2-7; the D is unclear. CDR1 SGHRS and CDR2 YFSETQ come from the germline V gene. The CDR3 has 15 residues. With 0 bases removed from V and 3 bases from J, the gap between germline ends came to 13 bases. CDR3 sequence (DNA): TGCGCCAGCAGCTTGGTAGGACGGCCCTTCTACGAGCAGTACTTC. Translated: CASSLVGRPFYEQYF.

The chain uses TRBV7-9 and TRBJ2-2, with TRBD1 identical over 9 bases. The CDR3 runs 15 residues. With V trimmed by 4 bases and J by 5 bases, 5 bases remained unmatched. CDR1 and CDR2 from the germline V gene are SEHNR and FQNEAQ (reference sequence). For the CDR3, the DNA is TGTGCCAGCAGCTATACAGGGGGCAGGACCGGGGAGCTGTTTTTT. Translation gives CASSYTGGRTGELFF.

The V gene is TRBV11-2, the J gene TRBJ2-1; TRBD2 matches at 10 bases. The ends lost 6 bases at V and 5 bases at J; junction bases unmatched: 4. This CDR3 has 14 residues. Germline loops: CDR1 SGHAT, CDR2 FQNNGV. The CDR3 is CASRLAGDHNEQFF. In DNA, the CDR3 is TGTGCCAGCAGGCTAGCGGGGGATCACAATGAGCAGTTCTTC.

J is TRBJ2-1 and V is TRBV4-2, with 9 nucleotides matching TRBD2. This CDR3 comprises 15 residues. V shed 1 base and J 4 bases; nucleotides not matched to a gene: 2. Germline V CDR1 and CDR2: LGHNA, YNFKEQ. The CDR3 DNA sequence: TGTGCCAGCAGCCAAGGAGCGGGAGGTTACAATGAGCAGTTCTTC. This gives the protein CASSQGAGGYNEQFF.

The chain has TRBV4-3 and TRBJ1-2, with D possibly TRBD1 on 5 matching bases. Germline V gene sequence: CDR1 LGHNA, CDR2 YSLEER. This CDR3 comprises 15 residues. The V end lost 1 base, the J end lost 2 bases, and 11 bases lay between the germline ends. The CDR3 coding sequence is TGCGCCAGCAGCCAAGTCGCAGGGCTGAACTATGGCTACACCTTC. As protein: CASSQVAGLNYGYTF.

The V and J genes are TRBV4-1 and TRBJ1-1; D is uncertain. The CDR3 is 12 amino acids. Looked up from germline, CDR1 is MGHRA and CDR2 is YSYEKL. V shed 1 base and J shed 7 bases, with 7 bases lying between them. The CDR3 here is CASSQGGIEAFF. CDR3 nucleotides: TGCGCCAGCAGCCAAGGAGGAATTGAAGCTTTCTTT.

This chain connects TRBV15 to TRBJ1-1; D is undetermined. The CDR3 loop spans 15 amino acids. Germline V gene data show CDR1 as LNHNV and CDR2 as YYDKDF (reference sequence). Deletions cut 0 bases from V and 2 bases from J, with 10 bases between. The DNA of the CDR3 is TGTGCCACCAGCAGAGAAGGTGACCGAAACACTGAAGCTTTCTTT. Translating it yields CATSREGDRNTEAFF. Full variable domain (outside the CDR3, taken from reference TRBV15 and TRBJ1-1): DAMVIQNPRYQVTQFGKPVTLSCSQTLNHNVMYWYQQKSSQAPKLLFHYYDKDFNNEADTPDNFQSRRPNTSFCFLDIRSPGLGDTAMYLCATSREGDRNTEAFFGQGTRLTVV.